Given below is one T cell receptor beta chain in context. The data were taken from a study of blood T cell repertoires in COVID-19. Produced via immunoSEQ multiplex PCR; TCRdb's table is partial and in-frame only. The table lists almost 200,000 clones, 89% of them singletons, with over 7% in the top ten. The sample taken for sequencing was PBMCs or T cells enriched from blood (not recorded which). The receptor comes from a woman aged 18-35 years who had recovered from COVID-19.

The CDR3 DNA follows: TGTGCCACCAGCAGAGATCTAATAGATAACTATGGCTACACCTTC. Translated: CATSRDLIDNYGYTF. This chain links TRBV15 with TRBJ1-2, with no clear D. Germline V gene sequence: CDR1 LNHNV, CDR2 YYDKDF (reference sequence). Deletions cut 0 bases from V and 1 base from J, with 9 bases between. This CDR3 is built from 15 residues.